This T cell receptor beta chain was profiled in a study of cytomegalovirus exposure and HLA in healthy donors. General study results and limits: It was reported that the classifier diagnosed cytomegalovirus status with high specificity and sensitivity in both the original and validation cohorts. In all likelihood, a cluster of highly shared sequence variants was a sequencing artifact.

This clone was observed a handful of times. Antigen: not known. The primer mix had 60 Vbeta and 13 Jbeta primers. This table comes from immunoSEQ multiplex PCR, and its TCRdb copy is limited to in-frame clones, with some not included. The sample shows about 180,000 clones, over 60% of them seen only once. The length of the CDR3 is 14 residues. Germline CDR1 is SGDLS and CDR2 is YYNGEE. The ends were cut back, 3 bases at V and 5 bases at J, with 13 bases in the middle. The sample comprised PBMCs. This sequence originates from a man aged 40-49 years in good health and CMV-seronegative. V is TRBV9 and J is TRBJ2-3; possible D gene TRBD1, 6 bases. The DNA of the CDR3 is TGTGCCAGCAGCGGCGAGGCAGGGGTAGATACGCAGTATTTT. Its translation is CASSGEAGVDTQYF. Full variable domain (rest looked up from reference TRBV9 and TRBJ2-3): DSGVTQTPKHLITATGQRVTLRCSPRSGDLSVYWYQQSLDQGLQFLIQYYNGEERAKGNILERFSAQQFPDLHSELNLSSLELGDSALYFCASSGEAGVDTQYFGPGTRLTVL.